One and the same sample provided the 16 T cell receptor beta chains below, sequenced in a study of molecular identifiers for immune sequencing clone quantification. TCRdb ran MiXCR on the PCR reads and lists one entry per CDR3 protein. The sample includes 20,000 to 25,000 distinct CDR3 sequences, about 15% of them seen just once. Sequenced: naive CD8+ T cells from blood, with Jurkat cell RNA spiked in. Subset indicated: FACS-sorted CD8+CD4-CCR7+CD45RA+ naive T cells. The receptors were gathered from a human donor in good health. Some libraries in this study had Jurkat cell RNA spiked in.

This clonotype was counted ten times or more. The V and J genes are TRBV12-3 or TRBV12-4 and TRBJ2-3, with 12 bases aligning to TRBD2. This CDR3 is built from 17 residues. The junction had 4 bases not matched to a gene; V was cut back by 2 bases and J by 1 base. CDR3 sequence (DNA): TGTGCCAGCAGTTTAAGACTAGCGGGGGCGCGCACAGATACGCAGTATTTT. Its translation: CASSLRLAGARTDTQYF.

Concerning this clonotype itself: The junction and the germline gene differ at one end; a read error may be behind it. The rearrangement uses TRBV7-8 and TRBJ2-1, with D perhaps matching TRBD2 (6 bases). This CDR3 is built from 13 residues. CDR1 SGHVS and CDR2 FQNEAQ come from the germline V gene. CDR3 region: CANSKGLANGQFF. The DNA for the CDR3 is TGTGCCAACTCAAAGGGGCTAGCGAATGGGCAGTTCTTC.

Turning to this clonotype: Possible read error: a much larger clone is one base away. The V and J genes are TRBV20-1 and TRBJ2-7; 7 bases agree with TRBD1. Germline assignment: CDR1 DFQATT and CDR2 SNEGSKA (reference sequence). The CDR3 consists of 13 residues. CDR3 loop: CGARRQGFYEQYF. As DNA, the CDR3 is TGCGGTGCTAGAAGACAGGGATTCTACGAGCAGTACTTC.

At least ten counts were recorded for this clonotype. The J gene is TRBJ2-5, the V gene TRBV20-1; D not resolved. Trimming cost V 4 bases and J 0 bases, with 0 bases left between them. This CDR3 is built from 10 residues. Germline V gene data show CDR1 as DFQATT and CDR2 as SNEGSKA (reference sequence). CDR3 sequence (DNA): TGCAGTGCTAACCAAGAGACCCAGTACTTC. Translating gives CSANQETQYF.

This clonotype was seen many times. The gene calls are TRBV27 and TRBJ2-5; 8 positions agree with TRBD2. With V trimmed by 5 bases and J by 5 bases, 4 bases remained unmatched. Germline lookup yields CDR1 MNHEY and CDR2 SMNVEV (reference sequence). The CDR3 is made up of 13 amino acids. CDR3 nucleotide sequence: TGTGCCAGCAGTCCAGCGGGGGAGGAGACCCAGTACTTC. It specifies CASSPAGEETQYF.

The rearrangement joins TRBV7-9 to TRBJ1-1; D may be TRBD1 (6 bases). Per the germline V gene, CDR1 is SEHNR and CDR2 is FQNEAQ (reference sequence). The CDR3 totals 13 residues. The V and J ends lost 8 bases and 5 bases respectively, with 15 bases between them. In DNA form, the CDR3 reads TGTGCCAGCTTTTGGGGGGCCAATACTGAAGCTTTCTTT. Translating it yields CASFWGANTEAFF.

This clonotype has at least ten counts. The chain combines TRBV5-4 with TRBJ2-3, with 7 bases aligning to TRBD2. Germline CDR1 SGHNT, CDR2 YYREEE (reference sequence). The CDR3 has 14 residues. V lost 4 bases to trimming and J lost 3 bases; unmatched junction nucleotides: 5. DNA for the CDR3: TGTGCCAGCAGCGACGGCGGGAGTACAGATACGCAGTATTTT. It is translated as CASSDGGSTDTQYF. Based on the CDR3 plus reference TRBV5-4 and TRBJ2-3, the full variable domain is ETGVTQSPTHLIKTRGQQVTLRCSSQSGHNTVSWYQQALGQGPQFIFQYYREEENGRGNFPPRFSGLQFPNYSSELNVNALELDDSALYLCASSDGGSTDTQYFGPGTRLTVL.

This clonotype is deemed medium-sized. The CDR3 nucleotides are TGCGCCAGCAGCCAAGACGGGGAGGGCAGCCAGCCCCAGCATTTT. It codes for CASSQDGEGSQPQHF. The chain has TRBV4-1 and TRBJ1-5; D call uncertain. Germline values: CDR1 MGHRA, CDR2 YSYEKL. The CDR3 runs 15 residues. The germline V and J ends were trimmed by 0 bases and 7 bases, with 13 bases remaining between them.

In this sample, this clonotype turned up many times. The CDR3 sequence is CASSTFRGISEAFF. The CDR3 DNA reads as TGTGCCAGCAGCACTTTCAGGGGAATCTCTGAAGCTTTCTTT. The chain recombines TRBV7-2 with TRBJ1-1; weak D call: TRBD1 (6 bases). In germline, CDR1 is SGHTA, CDR2 FQGNSA. The CDR3 has 14 amino acids. Trimming stripped 5 bases from V and 6 bases from J, with 16 bases between.

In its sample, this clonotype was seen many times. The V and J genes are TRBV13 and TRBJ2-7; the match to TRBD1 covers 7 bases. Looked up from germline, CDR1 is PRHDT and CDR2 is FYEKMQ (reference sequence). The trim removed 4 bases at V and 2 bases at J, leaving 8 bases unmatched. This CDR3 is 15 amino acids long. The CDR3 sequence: CASSSRWDSPYEQYF. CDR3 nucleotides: TGTGCCAGCAGCTCCCGATGGGACAGCCCCTACGAGCAGTACTTC.

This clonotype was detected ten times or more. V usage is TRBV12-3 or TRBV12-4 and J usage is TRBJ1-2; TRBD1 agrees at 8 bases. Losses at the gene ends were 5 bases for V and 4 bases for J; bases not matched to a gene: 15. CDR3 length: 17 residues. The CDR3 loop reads CASSNHPAETGAYGYTF. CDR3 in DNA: TGTGCCAGCAGTAACCATCCCGCCGAGACAGGGGCCTATGGCTACACCTTC.

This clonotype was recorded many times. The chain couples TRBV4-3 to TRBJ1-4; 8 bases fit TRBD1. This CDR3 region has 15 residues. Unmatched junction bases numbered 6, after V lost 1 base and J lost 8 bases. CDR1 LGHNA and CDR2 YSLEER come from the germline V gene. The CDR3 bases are TGCGCCAGCAGCCAAGGGACAGGGACAAGAGAAAAACTGTTTTTT. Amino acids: CASSQGTGTREKLFF.

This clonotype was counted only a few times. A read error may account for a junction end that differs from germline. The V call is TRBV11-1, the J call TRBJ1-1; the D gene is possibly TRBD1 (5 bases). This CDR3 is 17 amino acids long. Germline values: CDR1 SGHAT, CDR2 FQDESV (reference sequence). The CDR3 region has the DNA TGTGCCAGCAGCTCATTTGGGGGTTTTATCCTGAAAACTGAAGCTTTCTTT. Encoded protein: CASSSFGGFILKTEAFF.

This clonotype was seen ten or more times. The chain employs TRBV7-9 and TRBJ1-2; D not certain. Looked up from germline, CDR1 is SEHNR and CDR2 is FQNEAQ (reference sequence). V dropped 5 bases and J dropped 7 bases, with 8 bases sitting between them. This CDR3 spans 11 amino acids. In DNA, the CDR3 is TGTGCCAGCAGCCCAGGTTCTGGCTACACCTTC. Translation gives CASSPGSGYTF.

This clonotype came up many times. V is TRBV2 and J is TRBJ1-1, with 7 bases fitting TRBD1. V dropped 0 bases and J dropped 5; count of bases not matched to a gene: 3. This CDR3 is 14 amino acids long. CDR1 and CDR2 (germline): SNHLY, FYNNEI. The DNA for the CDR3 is TGTGCCAGCAGTGAAGCGCAGGGGGAAACTGAAGCTTTCTTT. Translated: CASSEAQGETEAFF.

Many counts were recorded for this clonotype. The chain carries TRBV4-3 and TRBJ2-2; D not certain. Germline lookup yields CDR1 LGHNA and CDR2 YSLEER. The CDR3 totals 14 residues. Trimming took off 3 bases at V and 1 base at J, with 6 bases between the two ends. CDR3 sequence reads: CASSQEKNTGELFF. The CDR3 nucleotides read TGCGCCAGCAGCCAGGAAAAGAACACCGGGGAGCTGTTTTTT.